The rows below give T cell receptor beta chains drawn from one sample of a study of cytomegalovirus exposure and HLA in healthy donors. Assay: immunoSEQ multiplex PCR; the TCRdb copy retains only in-frame clones and omits some. The table has 200,000 or so clones, approximately 80% seen once. The specimen sequenced was PBMCs. The receptors were sampled from a woman younger than 45 in good health and CMV-seropositive. The CDR3 runs from the conserved cysteine through the conserved F or W. The order of the fields is J gene, clone size, V gene, D gene, CDR3 DNA, CDR3 protein. D genes are given only for firm matches. Clone size is given for some rows only: seen once, a few or many times, or a class if the clone is expanded.

TRBJ1-5	once	TRBV6-6	-	TGTGCCAGCAGTTACTTTAACTCAGGTAACAATCAGCCCCAGCATTTT	CASSYFNSGNNQPQHF
TRBJ1-3	-	TRBV7-9	TRBD1	TGTGCCAGCAGCTTGGGGGTCTGGGGGACAGTAGGAAACACCATATATTTT	CASSLGVWGTVGNTIYF
TRBJ1-1	-	TRBV19	-	TGTGCCAGTAGTTACGGGGGGGGGATGAACACTGAAGCTTTCTTT	CASSYGGGMNTEAFF
TRBJ2-2	few	TRBV7-9	TRBD2	TGTGCCAGCAGCCAGGCCGGGACTAGCGCTTGGGGGGAGCTGTTTTTT	CASSQAGTSAWGELFF
TRBJ2-5	-	TRBV4-1	TRBD2	TGCGCCAGCAGCCAGGATAGCGGGGGGGACCCTAAAGAGACCCAGTACTTC	CASSQDSGGDPKETQYF
TRBJ2-7	-	TRBV5-6	-	TGTGCCAGCAGCTTGGTAGATCGGGAGCAGTACTTC	CASSLVDREQYF
TRBJ2-7	-	TRBV27	-	TGTGCCGTGAGGCCCCAGCCCCGCTACGAGCAGTACTTC	CAVRPQPRYEQYF
TRBJ2-3	-	TRBV7-6	-	TGTGCCAGCAGCTTAATGGCCCGATACACAGATACGCAGTATTTT	CASSLMARYTDTQYF
TRBJ2-3	-	TRBV6-1	TRBD1	TGTGCCAGCAGTGAAGTCACCGGGACAGGGGGTACAGATACGCAGTATTTT	CASSEVTGTGGTDTQYF
TRBJ2-7	-	TRBV19	TRBD1	TGTGCCAGTAGCCCATTTGGACAGGGGCGAACCACCTCCTACGAGCAGTACTTC	CASSPFGQGRTTSYEQYF
TRBJ1-5	once	TRBV27	TRBD1	TGTGCCAGCAGTCCCCGGGACAGGGTCAATCAGCCCCAGCATTTT	CASSPRDRVNQPQHF
TRBJ2-7	-	TRBV11-2	-	TGTGCCAGCAGCTTAGAGACTCTCCCAACCTACGAGCAGTACTTC	CASSLETLPTYEQYF
TRBJ1-5	once	TRBV7-9	-	TGTGCCAGCAGCTCCGGGGGGGGCAATCAGCCCCAGCATTTT	CASSSGGGNQPQHF
TRBJ2-7	-	TRBV27	TRBD2	TGTGCCAGCCAGTTAGAAGCGGGACCTTCGACCAGCGAGCAGTACTTC	CASQLEAGPSTSEQYF
TRBJ2-5	-	TRBV6-6	-	TGTGCCAGCAGTTATGGTAGGGTGGAGGCCCAGTACTTC	CASSYGRVEAQYF
TRBJ1-2	-	TRBV19	-	TGTGCCAGTAGTGACCCGGGACTGCCTAACTATGGCTACACCTTC	CASSDPGLPNYGYTF
TRBJ2-3	once	TRBV6-1	-	TGTGCCAGCAGTAGCGTGCGGGATACGCAGTATTTT	CASSSVRDTQYF
TRBJ1-3	few	TRBV25-1	-	TGTGCCAGCAGTGACCGTAGGTGGGGGCCGAAGGGAAACACCATATATTTT	CASSDRRWGPKGNTIYF
TRBJ1-6	-	TRBV5-1	-	TGCGCCAGCAGCGGAACCGGGGTTTTAAATTCACCCCTCCACTTT	CASSGTGVLNSPLHF
TRBJ2-1	-	TRBV5-4	-	TGTGCCAGCAGCTCGGGAATCGGTGAGCAGTTCTTC	CASSSGIGEQFF
TRBJ1-1	-	TRBV19	TRBD1	TGTGCCACCCGGGACAGGGGTTGGAGCACTGAAGCTTTCTTT	CATRDRGWSTEAFF
TRBJ1-2	few	TRBV15	TRBD1	TGTGCCACCAGCAGAGAGGGGGGCGGACAGGGGACAGATGGCTACACCTTC	CATSREGGGQGTDGYTF
TRBJ1-1	-	TRBV2	-	TGTGCCAGCGCTTTAGATAGTCGGGGTAACACTGAAGCTTTCTTT	CASALDSRGNTEAFF
TRBJ1-5	-	TRBV10-2	TRBD1	TGCGCCAGCAGTGAGCGGGACAGGGAGGATCAGCCCCAGCATTTT	CASSERDREDQPQHF
TRBJ1-4	few	TRBV7-2	-	TGTGCCAGCAGCAAGGGCCCGGGGAGTGAAAAACTGTTTTTT	CASSKGPGSEKLFF
TRBJ2-7	few	TRBV7-8	-	TGTGCCAGCAGCTTAGCGACTGGCGCCTACGAGCAGTACTTC	CASSLATGAYEQYF
TRBJ2-2	-	TRBV4-3	TRBD2	TGCGCCAGCAGCCAAGATGTCGGGGGGGGCCCCACCGGGGAGCTGTTTTTT	CASSQDVGGGPTGELFF
TRBJ1-1	-	TRBV28	-	TGTGCCAGCAGTTTTTTCGGGCCCAGGGGTGAAGCTTTCTTT	CASSFFGPRGEAFF
TRBJ2-4	few	TRBV11-2	-	TGTGCCAGCAGCCCGACAGCGAGAGCCAAAAACATTCAGTACTTC	CASSPTARAKNIQYF
TRBJ2-7	-	TRBV19	-	TGTGCCAGTAGTACCAACATAGACGGGGCCTACGAGCAGTACTTC	CASSTNIDGAYEQYF
TRBJ2-7	-	TRBV18	-	TGTGCCAGCTCACCAGGGGCTAACTCCTACGAGCAGTACTTC	CASSPGANSYEQYF
TRBJ2-7	-	TRBV27	-	TGTGCCAGCACCCCTGAGGGGCAGCCCGGGGGCGAGCAGTACTTC	CASTPEGQPGGEQYF
TRBJ2-7	-	TRBV13	-	TGTGCCAGCAGCTTACAGGGGTTCTATAGCTACGAGCAGTACTTC	CASSLQGFYSYEQYF
TRBJ2-1	-	TRBV7-3	TRBD2	TGTGCCAGCAGCGCTAGCGGGGGGGGAAACTATGAGCAGTTCTTC	CASSASGGGNYEQFF
TRBJ2-1	-	TRBV14	TRBD1	TGTGCCAGCAGCCAAGATCGAAGGACAGGGTGGTTCTTC	CASSQDRRTGWFF
TRBJ2-5	-	TRBV7-9	-	TGTGCCAGCAGCTTTTTGGGGCGGCGAGAGACCCAGTACTTC	CASSFLGRRETQYF
TRBJ1-2	-	TRBV2	TRBD1	TGTGCCAGCAGGTCCGGGACAGAGAGCTATGGCTACACCTTC	CASRSGTESYGYTF